The entry below gives a single T cell receptor (beta chain) sequence along with its context. This clonotype was counted a few times. Its antigen is currently not known. Per-base quality was not reported, and no clone a single base away is much larger than it. This entry comes from a study of regulatory T cells in long-lasting Graves disease (TCRdb year 2021). A note on the overall study: Persistent Graves' disease meant more than 5 years of antithyroid drug treatment with TSH receptor autoantibodies that stayed positive. This study used TCR sequencing and RNA sequencing of peripheral blood to compare persistent Graves' disease patients against newly diagnosed Graves' disease patients. The study was registered as a clinical trial and conducted in China. A total of roughly 35 samples underwent TCR sequencing: about 13 from persistent and 20 from newly diagnosed Graves' disease patients. Antithyroid drugs had been taken for approximately 10 years on average by persistent Graves' disease patients in the clinical cohort.

Read against the paper, the sample's time point label means: persistent/refractory GD, antithyroid drugs over 5 years with positive TRAb. For both TCR sequencing and RNA sequencing, RNA was extracted from PBMCs using TRIzol. The diagnosis of Graves' disease was made according to American Thyroid Association guidelines. Patients for the study were recruited at an endocrinology department in Xi'an, China. Each patient gave 7.5 to 10 milliliters of peripheral blood, collected in an EDTA anticoagulant tube. PBMCs were isolated by Ficoll Paque Plus density gradient separation without further T cell sorting. An Agilent 2100 Bioanalyzer and agarose gel were used to check RNA quality, and a NanoDrop 2000 was used to measure RNA concentration. Points the paper makes about the study in general: Only peripheral blood was studied, because thyroid tissue, the primary lesion, was inaccessible. Only the TCR beta chain was sequenced and analyzed. More public clonotypes were shared among persistent patients (approximately 3,000) than among newly diagnosed patients (more than 950). As a limitation, the authors acknowledged that the small sample size may reduce accuracy. Persistent Graves' disease patients showed lower TCR Shannon entropy and fewer highly expanded clones than newly diagnosed patients, suggesting clonal expansion.

Libraries were constructed by multiplex PCR. The run used an Illumina HiSeq 4000. iRepertoire HTBI primers and Arm-PCR amplification of CDR3 regions were used to construct TCR beta libraries. PCR products were gel purified before sequencing. The authors' pipeline ran thus. A total of 62 TRBV and 14 TRBJ segments were identified across samples and were used for gene usage analysis of CDR3 amino acid clonotypes. COPE and FqMerger were used to merge filtered high-quality paired reads into contigs. Contigs were aligned with BLAST to IMGT TRBV, TRBD and TRBJ reference genes, and CDR3 was defined per IMGT. Any clonotype with a frequency above 0.1% was classified as a highly expanded clone. Shannon entropy was used to measure repertoire diversity, and the Gini coefficient was used to measure V-J evenness. A clonotype was considered public if more than one individual shared it. TCRdb trimmed public reads at Q25 via fastp, called clones via MiXCR and kept in-frame beta chains. A single entry per CDR3 protein holds the most common genes and DNA from its merged rows. These V and J calls rely on TCRdb rather than the paper's analysis. The sample has fewer than 450,000 distinct CDR3 sequences on record, about a fifth of them singletons. The ten top clones hold less than 25% of the sample.

The sequence came from a female donor with Graves disease. This specimen was peripheral blood mononuclear cells (PBMCs), taken when the disease was refractory, from a patient treated with antithyroid drugs.

The nucleotide sequence is given as TGTGCCAGCAGTTCCACAACAGGGGCCCTAATTGAAAAACTGTTTTTT. It translates to CASSSTTGALIEKLFF. Rearrangement joined TRBV12-3 or TRBV12-4 to TRBJ1-4, with 7 bases matching TRBD1. The CDR3 runs 16 amino acids, cysteine and phenylalanine included. CDR3 DNA only is kept here, 48 bases in frame from base 1. V loses 4 bases at its end and J loses 7 bases; junction bases beyond the gene matches: 12.